A selection of T cell receptor beta chains follows, all from one sample in a study of T cells in Graves' hyperthyroidism and ophthalmopathy. MiXCR, run by TCRdb on the multiplex PCR reads, gives a single entry per CDR3 protein. The profile covers 600,000 to 900,000 distinct CDR3 sequences, with roughly 17% appearing a single time and around 7.7% taken by the ten largest. Sequenced material: blood. These receptors all stem from a man between 18 and 35 years old with Graves' hyperthyroidism. Both conserved end residues are part of each CDR3. A D gene is named only where the DNA matches it firmly. Clone size, where shown, is once, few, many, or a class for clones that have expanded.

DNA	CDR3	J	size	D	V
TGTGCCAGCAGCAAGGGACACCGCGTAGAGACCCAGTACTTC	CASSKGHRVETQYF	TRBJ2-5	many	.	TRBV5-8
TGTGCCAGCAGTTCCGTATCAGATACGCAGTATTTT	CASSSVSDTQYF	TRBJ2-3	many	.	TRBV28
TGTGCCAGCAGCTACCTGCAGGGACAGGGCTCCTACGAGCAGTACTTC	CASSYLQGQGSYEQYF	TRBJ2-7	few	TRBD1	TRBV4-2
TGTGCCACCAGCAGAGTGCCGGGAGGGCGGGAGACCCAGTACTTC	CATSRVPGGRETQYF	TRBJ2-5	many	TRBD2	TRBV15
TGCAGTGCTAGAGATATAACGGGACAGGCCGACTATGGCTACACCTTC	CSARDITGQADYGYTF	TRBJ1-2	.	TRBD1	TRBV20-1
TGTGCCAGCAGCTTTGAGGGGCAGAACTATGGCTACACCTTC	CASSFEGQNYGYTF	TRBJ1-2	.	.	TRBV7-2
TGTGCCAGCTCCCCGACTATACAGAGCTTGAACACTGAAGCTTTCTTT	CASSPTIQSLNTEAFF	TRBJ1-1	many	.	TRBV18
TGCAGTATAGCCCTAGCGGACTCCTACGAGCAGTACTTC	CSIALADSYEQYF	TRBJ2-7	many	TRBD2	TRBV20-1
TGTGCCAGCAGCACCGGACTGGGGTTGTACAATGAGCAGTTCTTC	CASSTGLGLYNEQFF	TRBJ2-1	many	.	TRBV7-2
TGTGCCAGCAGTCCCCTTGGACAGGGGGCGGGTGGCTACACCTTC	CASSPLGQGAGGYTF	TRBJ1-2	.	TRBD1	TRBV28
TGTGCCAGCAGTTCCCCAGGGGCAACGAACACCGGGGAGCTGTTTTTT	CASSSPGATNTGELFF	TRBJ2-2	many	.	TRBV28
TGTGCCAGCAGCTTCCCCCGCGGGGACCCGAACACCGGGGAGCTGTTTTTT	CASSFPRGDPNTGELFF	TRBJ2-2	many	.	TRBV11-2
TGTGCCAGCAGCTTTTGGGGAGATACGCAGTATTTT	CASSFWGDTQYF	TRBJ2-3	.	.	TRBV14
TGTGCTAGCAGCTTAGTGACCCTAGGACAGCCGGGCGGCTACACCTTC	CASSLVTLGQPGGYTF	TRBJ1-2	many	.	TRBV7-7
TGTGCCAGCAAAAGGGGGGCAGATACGCAGTATTTT	CASKRGADTQYF	TRBJ2-3	.	.	TRBV12-3/TRBV12-4
TGTGCCAGCAGTTTAGCGCAGAGCACCGGGGAGCTGTTTTTT	CASSLAQSTGELFF	TRBJ2-2	many	.	TRBV27
TGTGCCACCAGCCTGACTCAGAGTTGGGATGAAAAACTGTTTTTT	CATSLTQSWDEKLFF	TRBJ1-4	few	.	TRBV15
TGTGCCAGCAGCCACCGGGACAGTCTCTCCTACGAGCAGTACTTC	CASSHRDSLSYEQYF	TRBJ2-7	.	TRBD1	TRBV7-9
TGTGCCAGCAGCCGCCGGGACAGGGATTCCGGGCAGTACTTC	CASSRRDRDSGQYF	TRBJ2-7	few	TRBD1	TRBV7-6
TGTGCCAGCAGTTACTCGTTGGCGGGAGATGGAGAGACCCAGTACTTC	CASSYSLAGDGETQYF	TRBJ2-5	few	TRBD2	TRBV6-2/TRBV6-3
TGTGCCAGCTCCCGGGTAGTAGCGGGGGGTACCGGGGAGCTGTTTTTT	CASSRVVAGGTGELFF	TRBJ2-2	few	TRBD2	TRBV28
TGTGCCAGCAGCCTCACCAGGACTAGCGGGAGGGCCGTGTTCTTC	CASSLTRTSGRAVFF	TRBJ2-1	.	TRBD2	TRBV11-3
TGTGCCAGCAGGGACCGGGGCCGGGGCAACACTGAAGCTTTCTTT	CASRDRGRGNTEAFF	TRBJ1-1	.	.	TRBV12-3/TRBV12-4
TGTGCCAGCAGTTTGACGGGGGTTACATACGAGCAGTACTTC	CASSLTGVTYEQYF	TRBJ2-7	many	.	TRBV27
TGTGCCAGCAGTCCATCGACTAGCGGGGATCCCTGGGAGCAGTTCTTC	CASSPSTSGDPWEQFF	TRBJ2-1	many	TRBD2	TRBV12-3/TRBV12-4
TGTGCCAGCAGTTACTCGGGCGGGAGGGCCATAGAGACCCAGTACTTC	CASSYSGGRAIETQYF	TRBJ2-5	.	TRBD2	TRBV6-5
TGCAGTGTTAGAGAAGCAGGGGCTGGAAACACCATATATTTT	CSVREAGAGNTIYF	TRBJ1-3	few	.	TRBV20-1
TGCGCCAGCAGCCCGACAGGGAACCGCTACTACGAGCAGTACTTC	CASSPTGNRYYEQYF	TRBJ2-7	many	TRBD1	TRBV5-1
TGTGCCAGCAGCCCCACGCGGGGACAAGAGCAGTACTTC	CASSPTRGQEQYF	TRBJ2-7	.	.	TRBV4-1
TGTGCCAGCATGAGGTTGTGGGACCTTAATGAAAAACTGTTTTTT	CASMRLWDLNEKLFF	TRBJ1-4	few	.	TRBV12-3/TRBV12-4
TGCGCCAGCAGCCTCTCCTTGGGGACTAGCGGGAGCAATGAGCAGTTCTTC	CASSLSLGTSGSNEQFF	TRBJ2-1	.	TRBD2	TRBV4-1
TGTGCCTGGAGTACTCCGCGGGTTCAAGAGACCCAGTACTTC	CAWSTPRVQETQYF	TRBJ2-5	few	.	TRBV30
TGTGCCAGCTCACCAGGAAGGGTAAACGCAGATACGCAGTATTTT	CASSPGRVNADTQYF	TRBJ2-3	few	.	TRBV18
TGTGCCAGCAGTAGAAGGGGAAGCGGGTACGAGCAGTACTTC	CASSRRGSGYEQYF	TRBJ2-7	many	.	TRBV5-6
TGTGCCAGCAGCCTAAAGGGACAAATAAGCACTGAAGCTTTCTTT	CASSLKGQISTEAFF	TRBJ1-1	many	.	TRBV7-2
TGTGCCAGCACCCGAAGCGGACAGAAAGAGACCCAGTACTTC	CASTRSGQKETQYF	TRBJ2-5	many	.	TRBV2
TGTGCCAGCTCATCCCTACAGGGGTCGGATTCACCCCTCCACTTT	CASSSLQGSDSPLHF	TRBJ1-6	.	TRBD1	TRBV18
TGTGCCAGCAGTTTCTTACCGGGATCGATAAATGAGCAGTTCTTC	CASSFLPGSINEQFF	TRBJ2-1	.	.	TRBV6-1
TGTGCCGTCAGACTCTCCGCAGATACGCAGTATTTT	CAVRLSADTQYF	TRBJ2-3	few	.	TRBV10-3
TGTGCCACCGGCCGCTTTTCGCCCACCGGGGAGCTGTTTTTT	CATGRFSPTGELFF	TRBJ2-2	.	.	TRBV27
TGTGCCAGCGGGCCCGTGGTGTACACTGAAGCTTTCTTT	CASGPVVYTEAFF	TRBJ1-1	.	.	TRBV28
TGCAGCGTTGGTGAGCGGGGAAGCTCCTACGAGCAGTACTTC	CSVGERGSSYEQYF	TRBJ2-7	few	TRBD2	TRBV29-1
TGTGCCAGCAGCTTGCTCTACAGCACCTACGAGCAGTACTTC	CASSLLYSTYEQYF	TRBJ2-7	few	.	TRBV5-5
TGTGCCGGCAGCGACCGGGGCTCCTACAATGAGCAGTTCTTC	CAGSDRGSYNEQFF	TRBJ2-1	.	.	TRBV6-2/TRBV6-3
TGTGCCATGCAGGGTTGGGGGGACAATGAGCAGTTCTTC	CAMQGWGDNEQFF	TRBJ2-1	.	.	TRBV2